Given below is one T cell receptor beta chain in context. V was cut by 0 bases and J by 1 base, with 10 bases left in between. The CDR3 covers 15 residues. The germline gives CDR1 SGHNT, CDR2 YYREEE (reference sequence). Profiling relied on immunoSEQ multiplex PCR, and the TCRdb table lists in-frame clones only, not all of them. There are approximately 280,000 clones in the sample; around nine tenths occur only once, and about 4.2% lies in the top ten. The data belong to a study of blood T cell repertoires in COVID-19. Overall study context: From T cells, B-cell-depleted T cells, or PBMCs came the material, which was cDNA or gDNA.

Material for sequencing was peripheral blood. The chain uses TRBV5-4 and TRBJ1-1; D is ambiguous. The TCR sequence derives from a man aged 40-55 years with acute or convalescent COVID-19. The CDR3 here is CASSLAAYQNTEAFF. Written as DNA, the CDR3 is TGTGCCAGCAGCTTGGCAGCGTATCAGAACACTGAAGCTTTCTTT.